The text below deals with one T cell receptor beta chain. These data originate in a study of patients and donors after allogeneic stem cell transplantation. TCRdb passed the RT-PCR reads through MiXCR, listing each CDR3 protein once. The data contain about 160,000 distinct CDR3 sequences, over 30% of them singletons. Sequences were obtained from blood, either unsorted or a sorted T cell fraction (not recorded which). The clonotype was recovered from a human donor who was either an allogeneic HSCT recipient or a stem cell or donor lymphocyte infusion donor (not recorded which). It is not recorded whose cells these are; they may come from a transplant donor.

CDR3 in DNA: TGTGCCAGCAGTTTGCGTGAGGCCAGGGTTAAAACTGAAGCTTTCTTT. It specifies CASSLREARVKTEAFF. The chain recombines TRBV28 with TRBJ1-1; tentative D call: TRBD1 (5 bases). V was clipped by 3 bases and J by 5 bases, with 19 bases between them. Germline assignment: CDR1 MDHEN and CDR2 SYDVKM. The CDR3 loop spans 16 amino acids.